The 32 T cell receptor beta chains in this list originate from one sample, sequenced in a study of CD8+CD57+ T cells in acquired aplastic anemia. The template used for profiling TCR beta VDJ and CDR3 was genomic DNA. TCRdb redid the calling of the reads with MiXCR, one entry per CDR3 protein. The data contain 200,000 to 250,000 distinct CDR3 sequences, 40% to 50% of them seen just once; the ten biggest clones take up 6.5% to 10%. In patients chosen for sequencing, flow cytometry had shown CD8+CD57+ cell expansion. The sequenced sample was sorted CD4+, CD8+, or CD8+CD57+ T cells (not recorded which) from PBMCs. The origin of the receptors is a human donor with aplastic anemia.

On this clonotype itself: Germline and junction disagree at one end, which may indicate a read error. This chain connects TRBV25-1 to TRBJ1-2; D unresolved. The CDR3 loop spans 12 amino acids. Germline-derived CDR1 and CDR2 are MGHDK and SYGVNS. DNA for the CDR3: TGTGTCAGCAGTGAGGTGCCAGGTGGCTACACCTTC. This sequence encodes CVSSEVPGGYTF.

The V and J genes are TRBV19 and TRBJ1-6; D gene unclear. This CDR3 is 15 amino acids long. Germline lookup yields CDR1 LNHDA and CDR2 SQIVND (reference sequence). The V end lost 2 bases, the J end lost 6 bases, and 11 bases lay between the germline ends. The CDR3 DNA reads TGTGCCAGTAGTATACCACCCTCTTCTAATTCACCCCTCCACTTT. Translation: CASSIPPSSNSPLHF. Variable domain in full (rest from reference TRBV19 and TRBJ1-6): DGGITQSPKYLFRKEGQNVTLSCEQNLNHDAMYWYRQDPGQGLRLIYYSQIVNDFQKGDIAEGYSVSREKKESFPLTVTSAQKNPTAFYLCASSIPPSSNSPLHFGNGTRLTVT.

With respect to this clonotype: The junction departs from the called germline gene at one end, perhaps through a read error. The chain links TRBV7-2 to TRBJ2-7; no clear D. CDR1 and CDR2 from the germline V gene are SGHTA and FQGNSA. This CDR3 spans 12 amino acids. DNA for the CDR3: TGTGCCAGCAGCGACTTTCGCTACGAGCAGTATTTC. Residues: CASSDFRYEQYF. Together with reference TRBV7-2 and TRBJ2-7, the CDR3 gives the full variable domain: GAGVSQSPSNKVTEKGKDVELRCDPISGHTALYWYRQSLGQGLEFLIYFQGNSAPDKSGLPSDRFSAERTGGSVSTLTIQRTQQEDSAVYLCASSDFRYEQYFGPGTRLTVT.

This chain links TRBV7-8 with TRBJ1-5; tentatively, D is TRBD1 (6 bases). CDR1 SGHVS and CDR2 FQNEAQ come from the germline V gene. V lost 5 bases and J lost 7, with 12 bases in between. The CDR3 loop spans 13 amino acids. This CDR3 reads CASSPFGTQPQHF. The CDR3 DNA reads TGTGCCAGCAGCCCCTTCGGGACACAGCCCCAGCATTTT.

This clonotype showed up many times. The chain couples TRBV20-1 to TRBJ1-5; D gene uncertain. V was shortened by 0 bases and J by 6 bases, with 12 bases between the two germline ends. The CDR3 is 14 residues long. Looked up from germline, CDR1 is DFQATT and CDR2 is SNEGSKA (reference sequence). CDR3 sequence: CSARESDLRQPQHF. The CDR3 DNA follows: TGCAGTGCTAGAGAATCGGATCTACGTCAGCCCCAGCATTTT.

V usage is TRBV20-1 and J usage is TRBJ1-5; TRBD1 might be the D (5 bases). CDR3 length: 14 amino acids. Germline V gene data show CDR1 as DFQATT and CDR2 as SNEGSKA (reference sequence). V shed 3 bases and J shed 14 bases, with 23 bases lying between them. CDR3 sequence (DNA): TGCAGTGCTAGCGAGGGGACTAGCGTGAGCTCTGAGCATTTT. Its translation: CSASEGTSVSSEHF.

The chain carries TRBV6-1 and TRBJ2-7; 9 bases are shared with TRBD2. The CDR3 is made up of 15 amino acids. Trimming took 1 base from V and 2 from J; bases not matched to a gene: 3. The V gene's germline CDR1 is MNHNS and CDR2 SASEGT. The CDR3 reads CASSEETSGAYEQYF. CDR3 bases: TGTGCCAGCAGTGAAGAGACTAGCGGTGCCTACGAGCAGTACTTC.

This clonotype was found many times. The genes are TRBV27 and TRBJ2-3, with 7 bases aligning to TRBD1. CDR3 length equals 14 residues. CDR1 and CDR2 (germline): MNHEY, SMNVEV (reference sequence). After removal of 8 bases from V and 2 bases from J, the junction contained 7 bases not matched to a gene. CDR3 sequence: CASGIQGYTDTQYF. CDR3 bases: TGTGCCAGCGGGATACAGGGGTACACAGATACGCAGTATTTT.

The chain uses TRBV12-3 or TRBV12-4 and TRBJ1-6; D may be TRBD1 (5 bases). TRBJ1-5 matches the DNA end more closely, so the J call is doubtful. This CDR3 has 15 amino acids. This CDR3 is CASSLGGGSGQPQHF. Here the CDR3 DNA reads TGTGCCAGCAGTTTGGGGGGAGGGAGTGGGCAGCCCCAGCATTTT.

The table lists this clonotype with many counts. V gene TRBV4-1 combines with J gene TRBJ2-1; the D call may be TRBD1 or TRBD2 (5 bases each). CDR1 is MGHRA, CDR2 YSYEKL, per germline. V was trimmed by 0 bases and J by 4 bases, leaving 7 bases between them. The CDR3 is 14 amino acids. The CDR3 DNA reads TGCGCCAGCAGCCAAGACGGGGCGTACAATGAGCAGTTCTTC. Protein: CASSQDGAYNEQFF.

This clonotype was detected ten times or more. This sequence joins TRBV12-3 or TRBV12-4 and TRBJ2-3; a weak D match, TRBD2 (6 bases). V lost 5 bases, J lost 2 bases, and 14 bases lay in between. This CDR3 is built from 15 residues. The CDR3 spells CASSPGTRLTDTQYF. Written as DNA, the CDR3 is TGTGCCAGCAGTCCCGGGACTCGACTCACAGATACGCAGTATTTT.

V and J are TRBV6-1 and TRBJ1-2, with TRBD1 as a possible D gene (6 bases). Germline V gene data show CDR1 as MNHNS and CDR2 as SASEGT. V was shortened by 7 bases and J by 8 bases, with 23 bases between the two germline ends. The CDR3 spans 15 residues. The CDR3 protein is CASIPEGGTVWGYTF. In DNA form, the CDR3 reads TGTGCCAGCATCCCGGAGGGGGGGACTGTGTGGGGCTACACCTTC.

The CDR3 is CATAGTEAFF. CDR3 in DNA: TGTGCCACGGCGGGCACTGAAGCTTTCTTT. The chain joins TRBV6-2 or TRBV6-3 to TRBJ1-1; D remains ambiguous. The V end lost 10 bases, the J end lost 4 bases, and 7 bases lay between the germline ends. CDR1 MNHEY and CDR2 SVGEGT come from the germline V gene. The CDR3 contains 10 residues.

This rearrangement joins TRBV7-9 to TRBJ1-4, with 8 bases that match TRBD1. J gave up 8 bases and V 5 bases, and 13 bases lay outside the gene matches. CDR1 SEHNR and CDR2 FQNEAQ come from the germline V gene (reference sequence). CDR3 length: 16 amino acids. The CDR3 loop reads CASSPRATGVREKLFF. For the CDR3, the DNA is TGTGCCAGCAGCCCCCGAGCGACAGGGGTGAGGGAAAAACTGTTTTTT.

This chain connects TRBV19 to TRBJ2-7; 9 bases map to TRBD1. This CDR3 is built from 14 residues. Germline values: CDR1 LNHDA, CDR2 SQIVND (reference sequence). V shed 6 bases, J shed 1 base, and the junction held 4 bases outside the gene matches. The CDR3 region is CASRLGQGSYEQYF. For the CDR3, the DNA is TGTGCCAGTAGGTTGGGACAGGGTTCCTACGAGCAGTACTTC.

This clonotype has more than one count but fewer than ten. This chain uses TRBV9 with TRBJ1-1; D uncertain. Germline values: CDR1 SGDLS, CDR2 YYNGEE. The CDR3 extends over 13 amino acids. V lost 2 bases, J lost 2 bases, and 7 bases lay in between. The DNA of the CDR3 is TGTGCCAGCAGCGTCGGGAAAAACACTGAAGCTTTCTTT. This encodes CASSVGKNTEAFF.

This clonotype was seen only a few times. The gene calls are TRBV30 and TRBJ2-1; 13 bases agree with TRBD2. V was clipped by 3 bases and J by 10 bases; unmatched bases: 0. The CDR3 sequence is 12 residues long. Germline lookup yields CDR1 GTSNPN and CDR2 SVGIG (reference sequence). CDR3 DNA sequence: TGTGCCTGGAGGGGACTAGCGGGAGAGCAGTTCTTC. This codes for CAWRGLAGEQFF. Full variable domain (rest looked up from reference TRBV30 and TRBJ2-1): SQTIHQWPATLVQPVGSPLSLECTVEGTSNPNLYWYRQAAGRGLQLLFYSVGIGQISSEVPQNLSASRPQDRQFILSSKKLLLSDSGFYLCAWRGLAGEQFFGPGTRLTVL.

This clonotype has ten or more counts. The rearrangement joins TRBV7-6 to TRBJ1-4, with TRBD1 matching over 7 bases. CDR3 length: 15 residues. Germline loops: CDR1 SGHVS, CDR2 FNYEAQ. V lost 5 bases to trimming and J lost 6 bases; unmatched junction nucleotides: 9. CDR3 in DNA: TGTGCCAGCAGCACTCGACAGGGTGCGGATGAAAAACTGTTTTTT. Encoded protein: CASSTRQGADEKLFF.

This clonotype was seen a handful of times. This rearrangement joins TRBV27 to TRBJ1-1; D is possibly TRBD1 (6 bases). The CDR3 sequence is 14 residues long. Looked up from germline, CDR1 is MNHEY and CDR2 is SMNVEV (reference sequence). V shed 2 bases and J shed 6 bases, with 13 bases lying between them. The CDR3 is CASSLRARGSEAFF. CDR3 nucleotide sequence: TGTGCCAGCAGTTTAAGGGCGAGGGGGTCTGAAGCTTTCTTT.

J is TRBJ1-3 and V is TRBV27; 7 bases are shared with TRBD1. Germline V CDR1 and CDR2: MNHEY, SMNVEV (reference sequence). CDR3 length: 15 amino acids. Germline trimming cut 6 bases from V and 4 bases from J; bases unmatched to any gene: 9. CDR3 DNA sequence: TGTGCCAGCAGGGATAAGGGACAGTTCGGAAACACCATATATTTT. This gives the protein CASRDKGQFGNTIYF.

This clonotype showed up just once. The rearrangement links TRBV24-1 to TRBJ2-1; 8 positions match TRBD1. V was pared by 4 bases and J by 4 bases, with 8 bases of the junction left unmatched. This CDR3 spans 16 amino acids. Germline CDR1 KGHDR, CDR2 SFDVKD. The CDR3 spells CATSDRGQGPYNEQFF. CDR3 nucleotides: TGTGCCACCAGTGACCGAGGACAGGGACCTTACAATGAGCAGTTCTTC.

This clonotype was observed many times. The chain employs TRBV20-1 and TRBJ2-7; D possibly matches TRBD1 or TRBD2 (5 bases each). From germline, CDR1 is DFQATT and CDR2 SNEGSKA (reference sequence). Trimming pared 0 bases from V and 0 bases from J, leaving 15 bases between. This CDR3 contains 16 residues. The CDR3 DNA reads TGCAGTGCTAGAGATAGGGTTTGGGGGTCCTCCTACGAGCAGTACTTC. It codes for CSARDRVWGSSYEQYF.

With regard to this clonotype: The CDR3 does not close with the conserved phenylalanine or tryptophan, likely indicating a read error. No DNA is shown, since the ends of the CDR3 on it are uncertain; the CDR3 is the one TCRdb lists. The chain recombines TRBV9 with TRBJ2-2; the D call TRBD1 from the table was never checked on the DNA. Germline CDR1 reads SGDLS; CDR2 reads YYNGEE. The CDR3 is 9 residues long, ends included. CDR3 sequence: CASSTGDGS.

The chain links TRBV27 to TRBJ1-1; the match to TRBD1 covers 7 bases. V was pared by 5 bases and J by 4 bases, with 7 bases of the junction left unmatched. The germline V gene encodes CDR1 MNHEY and CDR2 SMNVEV (reference sequence). The CDR3 covers 14 residues. The CDR3 nucleotides are TGTGCCAGCAGTCGGACAGGAGGAGGCACTGAAGCTTTCTTT. Residues: CASSRTGGGTEAFF.

The chain joins TRBV6-6 to TRBJ2-1; D possibly corresponds to TRBD1 (6 bases). Germline V gene sequence: CDR1 MNHNY, CDR2 SVGAGI (reference sequence). With 4 bases removed from V and 0 bases from J, the gap between germline ends came to 19 bases. The CDR3 totals 18 residues. CDR3 residues: CASSFLLQGHYSYNEQFF. The CDR3, as DNA: TGTGCCAGCAGTTTCCTCTTACAGGGACACTACTCCTACAATGAGCAGTTCTTC.

Only a few counts were recorded for this clonotype. The CDR3 loop reads CASSYSGSGEQFF. CDR3 bases: TGTGCCAGCAGTTACTCTGGGTCCGGTGAGCAGTTCTTC. J is TRBJ2-1 and V is TRBV6-5; D gene unclear. The V end was cut by 0 bases, the J end by 9 bases, with 9 bases between. Germline-derived CDR1 and CDR2 are MNHEY and SVGAGI. The CDR3 is 13 amino acids.

V usage is TRBV7-2 and J usage is TRBJ1-1; D is uncertain. Germline V gene data show CDR1 as SGHTA and CDR2 as FQGNSA. The CDR3 is 13 amino acids. V was shortened by 6 bases and J by 7 bases, with 15 bases between the two germline ends. The CDR3 spells CASSVGIRVEAFF. The CDR3 DNA reads TGTGCCAGCAGTGTGGGGATTAGGGTTGAAGCTTTCTTT.

The chain has TRBV20-1 and TRBJ2-7; D gene uncertain. The CDR3 covers 13 residues. Trimming shortened V by 0 bases and J by 4 bases, and 10 bases separated the two germline ends. Germline loops: CDR1 DFQATT, CDR2 SNEGSKA (reference sequence). CDR3 residues: CSARDPWQYEQYF. The DNA for the CDR3 is TGCAGTGCTAGAGACCCATGGCAGTACGAGCAGTACTTC.

This chain links TRBV10-3 with TRBJ2-7; possibly TRBD1 or TRBD2 for D (5 bases each). This CDR3 has 13 amino acids. Germline CDR1 reads ENHRY; CDR2 reads SYGVKD. V was shortened by 3 bases and J by 4 bases, with 10 bases between the two germline ends. The CDR3 nucleotides are TGTGCCATCAGTGATCAGGGACGATACGAGCAGTACTTC. It specifies CAISDQGRYEQYF.

The chain combines TRBV20-1 with TRBJ1-2; D may be TRBD1 (6 bases). The V gene lost 2 bases and the J gene lost 4 bases, with 17 bases spanning the gap. Germline V gene sequence: CDR1 DFQATT, CDR2 SNEGSKA (reference sequence). The CDR3 sequence is 15 residues long. The CDR3 spells CSARSIRGWGYGYTF. DNA of the CDR3: TGCAGTGCTAGATCCATCAGGGGCTGGGGCTATGGCTACACCTTC.

The chain uses TRBV10-2 and TRBJ2-5; no clear D. Germline CDR1 reads WSHSY; CDR2 reads SAAADI. CDR3 length equals 13 residues. V was clipped by 0 bases and J by 5 bases, with 7 bases between them. The CDR3 DNA sequence: TGCGCCAGCAGTGAGTCAGGGTGGGAGACCCAGTACTTC. Translated: CASSESGWETQYF.

The gene calls are TRBV20-1 and TRBJ2-3; D unresolved. The CDR3 length is 15 residues. CDR1 is DFQATT, CDR2 SNEGSKA, per germline (reference sequence). The V end was cut by 3 bases, the J end by 11 bases, with 24 bases between. DNA of the CDR3: TGCAGTGCTAGTGATGGGTCAAGCTCCTACAATGAGCAGTATTTT. Protein product: CSASDGSSSYNEQYF.